This passage covers 16 T cell receptor beta chains from one sample sequenced in a study of T cells in localized non-small cell lung cancer. The method was immunoSEQ multiplex PCR; TCRdb's version includes in-frame clones alone and lacks a portion of them. Counted here are tens of thousands of clones, roughly 90% occurring once; the ten biggest clones make up roughly a tenth. Material: PBMCs, obtained before any cancer treatment. Receptors originate from a woman aged 35-70 years with stage II lung adenocarcinoma.

V usage is TRBV29-1 and J usage is TRBJ2-3, with 9 bases fitting TRBD2. V lost 2 bases to trimming and J lost 2 bases; unmatched junction nucleotides: 5. The CDR3 has 15 amino acids. The germline V gene has CDR1 SQVTM and CDR2 ANQGSEA. The CDR3 DNA follows: TGCAGCGTTGAAAGGCTAGCGGGGTACACAGATACGCAGTATTTT. It translates to CSVERLAGYTDTQYF.

The V call is TRBV5-6, the J call TRBJ2-6; D is perhaps TRBD1 (6 bases). The germline V gene encodes CDR1 SGHDT and CDR2 YYEEEE. V lost 7 bases and J 3 bases, leaving 20 bases between the germline ends. The CDR3 covers 17 residues. CDR3 region: CASLLWTEPGGANVLTF. DNA of the CDR3: TGTGCCAGCCTACTTTGGACAGAACCGGGTGGGGCCAACGTCCTGACTTTC. The full variable domain, with the rest looked up from reference TRBV5-6 and TRBJ2-6, is DAGVTQSPTHLIKTRGQQVTLRCSPKSGHDTVSWYQQALGQGPQFIFQYYEEEERQRGNFPDRFSGHQFPNYSSELNVNALLLGDSALYLCASLLWTEPGGANVLTFGAGSRLTVL.

This clone is a singleton in its sample. With a much larger clone just one base away, this may be a read error. This chain links TRBV7-3 with TRBJ1-1, with D tentatively TRBD1 (5 bases). Trimming cost V 2 bases and J 6 bases, with 13 bases left between them. CDR3 length equals 14 residues. Germline V gives CDR1 SGHTA, CDR2 FQGTGA. DNA for the CDR3: TGTGCCAGCAGCTTAGCGACCCTGGGGGCTGAAGCTTTCTTT. Encoded protein: CASSLATLGAEAFF.

This rearrangement joins TRBV25-1 to TRBJ1-1; a weak D match, TRBD1 (6 bases). This CDR3 is 13 amino acids long. The germline V and J ends were trimmed by 6 bases and 4 bases, with 12 bases remaining between them. CDR1 and CDR2 (germline): MGHDK, SYGVNS. CDR3 DNA sequence: TGTGCCAGCAGCGCACAGGGTAGCACTGAAGCTTTCTTT. This codes for CASSAQGSTEAFF.

The chain employs TRBV28 and TRBJ2-7; 9 bases are shared with TRBD1. CDR3 length: 13 residues. V lost 7 bases to trimming and J lost 3 bases; unmatched junction nucleotides: 4. Germline V gene sequence: CDR1 MDHEN, CDR2 SYDVKM. The CDR3 DNA sequence: TGTGCCAGCACTCTGGGACAGGGCTACGAGCAGTACTTC. As protein: CASTLGQGYEQYF. Variable domain in full (rest from reference TRBV28 and TRBJ2-7): DVKVTQSSRYLVKRTGEKVFLECVQDMDHENMFWYRQDPGLGLRLIYFSYDVKMKEKGDIPEGYSVSREKKERFSLILESASTNQTSMYLCASTLGQGYEQYFGPGTRLTVT.

The chain has TRBV4-1 and TRBJ2-3; 8 bases fit TRBD2. Germline V gene lookup returns CDR1 MGHRA and CDR2 YSYEKL. J lost 2 bases, V lost 0 bases, and 7 bases had no gene match. The CDR3 loop spans 17 amino acids. The CDR3 spells CASSQDWRGAITDTQYF. CDR3 coding DNA: TGCGCCAGCAGCCAAGATTGGCGGGGGGCCATCACAGATACGCAGTATTTT.

V is TRBV18 and J is TRBJ1-2, with 7 bases matching TRBD1. From germline, CDR1 is KGHSH and CDR2 LQKENI. The CDR3 consists of 15 residues. The trim removed 6 bases at V and 0 bases at J, leaving 7 bases unmatched. CDR3: CASSTDREANYGYTF. The CDR3 DNA reads TGTGCCAGCTCGACAGACAGGGAAGCTAACTATGGCTACACCTTC.

The rearrangement links TRBV5-4 to TRBJ2-2; D might be TRBD2 (5 bases). The CDR3 extends over 13 amino acids. Trimming removed 4 bases from V and 10 bases from J, with 14 bases in between. Germline assignment: CDR1 SGHNT and CDR2 YYREEE (reference sequence). The CDR3 region is CASSPSGLEELFF. In nucleotides, the CDR3 is TGTGCCAGCAGCCCCTCGGGGTTGGAGGAGCTGTTTTTT.

The chain employs TRBV5-1 and TRBJ2-5, with 7 bases identical to TRBD2. The CDR3 totals 16 residues. V was pared by 3 bases and J by 4 bases, with 12 bases of the junction left unmatched. Germline values: CDR1 SGHRS, CDR2 YFSETQ. The CDR3 loop reads CASSYHTREEGETQYF. CDR3 DNA sequence: TGCGCCAGCAGCTACCATACACGGGAGGAGGGAGAGACCCAGTACTTC.

The rearrangement uses TRBV5-5 and TRBJ1-2; 7 positions agree with TRBD1. The CDR3 loop spans 18 amino acids. Germline trimming cut 1 base from V and 0 bases from J; bases unmatched to any gene: 12. Germline CDR1 and CDR2: SGHKS and YYEKEE (reference sequence). The CDR3 here is CASSLRAEGAFSNYGYTF. CDR3 DNA sequence: TGTGCCAGCAGCTTGAGGGCGGAGGGGGCCTTTTCTAACTATGGCTACACCTTC.

On this clone itself: An end of the junction differs from the germline gene, which may be a read error. The gene calls are TRBV5-1 and TRBJ1-2, with D perhaps matching TRBD1 (5 bases). This CDR3 is built from 13 residues. Germline V gene sequence: CDR1 SGHRS, CDR2 YFSETQ. The CDR3 reads CASSLGDYYGYTF. For the CDR3, the DNA is TGCGCCAGCAGTTTGGGGGATTACTATGGCTACACCTTC. The full variable domain, rest sourced from reference TRBV5-1 and TRBJ1-2, is KAGVTQTPRYLIKTRGQQVTLSCSPISGHRSVSWYQQTPGQGLQFLFEYFSETQRNKGNFPGRFSGRQFSNSRSEMNVSTLELGDSALYLCASSLGDYYGYTFGSGTRLTVV.

The J gene is TRBJ2-7, the V gene TRBV28; D might be TRBD1 or TRBD2, each matching 6 bases. V was cut by 3 bases and J by 3 bases, with 12 bases left in between. The CDR3 covers 14 residues. The germline gives CDR1 MDHEN, CDR2 SYDVKM. In DNA, the CDR3 is TGTGCCAGCAGTTTGTGGGGGGCCCTCTACGAGCAGTACTTC. Protein product: CASSLWGALYEQYF.

The chain uses TRBV5-6 and TRBJ1-2, with 9 positions matching TRBD1. This CDR3 has 14 residues. With 1 base clipped from V and 5 bases from J, the junction kept 3 bases outside the gene matches. The germline V gene encodes CDR1 SGHDT and CDR2 YYEEEE. CDR3 bases: TGTGCCAGCAGCTTGCCCGGACAGGGGTATGGCTACACCTTC. As protein: CASSLPGQGYGYTF. Combining the CDR3 with reference TRBV5-6 and TRBJ1-2 gives the whole variable domain DAGVTQSPTHLIKTRGQQVTLRCSPKSGHDTVSWYQQALGQGPQFIFQYYEEEERQRGNFPDRFSGHQFPNYSSELNVNALLLGDSALYLCASSLPGQGYGYTFGSGTRLTVV.

V and J are TRBV9 and TRBJ1-6; D is ambiguous. Between the trimmed V and J ends, which lost 3 bases and 6 bases, there was a span of 19 bases. The V gene's germline CDR1 is SGDLS and CDR2 YYNGEE. CDR3 length: 17 residues. The CDR3 DNA sequence: TGTGCCAGCAGCGCCCACCTGGACGTTAATCGTAATTCACCCCTCCACTTT. Translated: CASSAHLDVNRNSPLHF.

The table lists this clone with a few counts. The chain links TRBV15 to TRBJ2-5; D not resolved. The V end was cut by 3 bases, the J end by 5 bases, with 10 bases between. CDR3 length: 13 amino acids. Germline CDR1 is LNHNV and CDR2 is YYDKDF (reference sequence). In DNA form, the CDR3 reads TGTGCCACCAGCAGGGTCTCTTTGGAGACCCAGTACTTC. Translating gives CATSRVSLETQYF.

The chain couples TRBV2 to TRBJ1-5; D may be TRBD1 (5 bases). CDR3 length: 15 amino acids. The germline CDR1 and CDR2 sequences are SNHLY and FYNNEI. The germline V and J ends were trimmed by 7 bases and 3 bases, with 16 bases remaining between them. The CDR3 DNA is TGTGCCAGCAAAGGGGACCGCTTGTACAATCAGCCCCAGCATTTT. Its translation: CASKGDRLYNQPQHF.